This record covers a single T cell receptor beta chain. Original processing methods: For nucleated cells, counts were estimated from reference gene primer amplification. TCRdb keeps only in-frame clones here, not all; method: immunoSEQ multiplex PCR. That table supplies the V and J calls and clone size; D and trimming were determined from the DNA. The profile shows fewer than 350,000 clones, around nine tenths of them singletons. The source of the sample is a study of blood T cell repertoires in COVID-19. Across the study: Samples representing acute and convalescent COVID-19 were sourced from the United States, Italy and Spain. Sources were T cells, B-cell-depleted T cells, or PBMCs; the material itself was cDNA or gDNA.

The CDR3 is made up of 17 amino acids. Trimming took 0 bases from V and 4 from J, leaving 21 bases between them. Germline V gene data show CDR1 as GTSNPN and CDR2 as SVGIG (reference sequence). This receptor was taken from a man aged 40-55 years with active or convalescent COVID-19. The source material was peripheral blood. The chain joins TRBV30 to TRBJ2-5; tentatively, D is TRBD1 (6 bases). The CDR3 bases are TGTGCCTGGAGTGTACCGGGACATATGGCCTTTCGAGAGACCCAGTACTTC. Encoded protein: CAWSVPGHMAFRETQYF. Complete variable domain (other parts from reference TRBV30 and TRBJ2-5): SQTIHQWPATLVQPVGSPLSLECTVEGTSNPNLYWYRQAAGRGLQLLFYSVGIGQISSEVPQNLSASRPQDRQFILSSKKLLLSDSGFYLCAWSVPGHMAFRETQYFGPGTRLLVL.